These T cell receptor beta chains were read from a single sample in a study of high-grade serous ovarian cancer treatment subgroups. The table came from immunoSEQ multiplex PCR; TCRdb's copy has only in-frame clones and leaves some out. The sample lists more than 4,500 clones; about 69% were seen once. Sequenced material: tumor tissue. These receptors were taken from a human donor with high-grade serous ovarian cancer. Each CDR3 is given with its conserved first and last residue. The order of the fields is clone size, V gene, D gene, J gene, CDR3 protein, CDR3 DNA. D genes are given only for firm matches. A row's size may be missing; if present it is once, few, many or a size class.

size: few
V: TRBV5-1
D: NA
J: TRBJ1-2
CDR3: CASSLIDGDYGYTF
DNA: TGCGCCAGCAGCTTGATAGACGGAGACTATGGCTACACCTTC

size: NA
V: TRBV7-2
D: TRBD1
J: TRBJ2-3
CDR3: CASSGQAGRDTQYF
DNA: TGTGCCAGCAGCGGACAGGCTGGGAGAGATACGCAGTATTTT

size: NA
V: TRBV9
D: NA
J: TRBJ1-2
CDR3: CASSVEGGRGYTF
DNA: TGTGCCAGCAGCGTAGAGGGGGGGCGCGGCTACACCTTC

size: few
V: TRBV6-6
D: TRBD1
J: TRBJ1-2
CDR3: CASSYNPGTGVSF
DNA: TGTGCCAGCAGTTACAACCCTGGGACAGGGGTTTCTTTC

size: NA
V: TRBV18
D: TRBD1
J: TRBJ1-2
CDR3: CASSQGAERYGYTF
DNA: TGTGCCAGCTCACAGGGGGCGGAACGATATGGCTACACCTTC

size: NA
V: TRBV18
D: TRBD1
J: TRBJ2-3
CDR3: CASSPGQGDTQYF
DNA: TGTGCCAGCTCGCCGGGACAGGGAGATACGCAGTATTTT

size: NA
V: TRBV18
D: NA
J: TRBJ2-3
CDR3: CASSPLQGRTDTQYF
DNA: TGTGCCAGCTCACCGCTACAGGGCCGCACAGATACGCAGTATTTT

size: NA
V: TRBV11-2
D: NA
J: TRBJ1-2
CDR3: CASSYDLPGGYTF
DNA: TGTGCCAGCAGTTATGACCTACCGGGTGGCTACACCTTC

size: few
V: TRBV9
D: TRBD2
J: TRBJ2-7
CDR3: CASSVGTGGAAYEQYF
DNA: TGTGCCAGCAGCGTAGGGACGGGGGGGGCTGCCTACGAGCAGTACTTC

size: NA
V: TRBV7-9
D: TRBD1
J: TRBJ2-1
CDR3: CASSSDRERLSRGYNEQFF
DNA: TGTGCCAGCAGCTCGGACAGGGAAAGACTCTCGCGGGGTTACAATGAGCAGTTCTTC

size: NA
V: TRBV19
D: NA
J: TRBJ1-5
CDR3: CASSTGWGGPNQPQHF
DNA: TGTGCCAGTAGTACTGGATGGGGAGGGCCCAATCAGCCCCAGCATTTT

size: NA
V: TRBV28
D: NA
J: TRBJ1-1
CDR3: CASPQARGTWNTEAFF
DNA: TGTGCCAGCCCCCAGGCCCGCGGGACTTGGAACACTGAAGCTTTCTTT

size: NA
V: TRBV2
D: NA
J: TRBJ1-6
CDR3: CASSGPRLQGSRSPLHF
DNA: TGTGCCAGCAGTGGGCCTCGACTCCAGGGTAGCCGTTCACCCCTCCACTTT

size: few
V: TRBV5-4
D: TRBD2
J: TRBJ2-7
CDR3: CATTRSLAGLLGHEQYF
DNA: TGTGCCACCACGCGATCACTAGCGGGGCTTTTAGGTCACGAGCAGTACTTC

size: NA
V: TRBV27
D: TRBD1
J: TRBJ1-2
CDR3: CASSLMRQGANYGYTF
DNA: TGTGCCAGCAGTTTAATGAGACAGGGGGCAAACTATGGCTACACCTTC

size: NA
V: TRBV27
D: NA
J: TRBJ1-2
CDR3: CASSLSQGYPDYGYTF
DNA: TGTGCCAGCAGTTTAAGTCAGGGATATCCTGACTATGGCTACACCTTC

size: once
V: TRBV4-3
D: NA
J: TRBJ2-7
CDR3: CASSQDPRYEQYF
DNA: TGCGCCAGCAGCCAAGACCCCCGATACGAGCAGTACTTC

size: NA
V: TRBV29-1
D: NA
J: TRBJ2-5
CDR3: CSVGLGFQETQYF
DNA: TGCAGCGTTGGGCTCGGTTTCCAAGAGACCCAGTACTTC

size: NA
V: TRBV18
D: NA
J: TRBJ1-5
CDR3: CASSPWGSDSIHQPQHF
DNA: TGTGCCAGCTCACCATGGGGGTCGGACAGTATCCACCAGCCCCAGCATTTT

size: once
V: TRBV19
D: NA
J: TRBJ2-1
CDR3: CASSMDRWQGSEQFF
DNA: TGTGCCAGTAGTATGGACCGGTGGCAGGGGAGTGAGCAGTTCTTC

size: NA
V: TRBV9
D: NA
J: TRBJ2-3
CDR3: CASSVTGATDTQYF
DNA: TGTGCCAGCAGCGTTACTGGCGCCACAGATACGCAGTATTTT

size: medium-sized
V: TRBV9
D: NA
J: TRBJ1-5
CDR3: CASSEGDQPQHF
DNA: TGTGCCAGCAGCGAGGGGGATCAGCCCCAGCATTTT

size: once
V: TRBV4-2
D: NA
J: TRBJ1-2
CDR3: CASSQGVIGDYTF
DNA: TGTGCCAGCAGCCAAGGGGTGATAGGCGACTACACCTTC

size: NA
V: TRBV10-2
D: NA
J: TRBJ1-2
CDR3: CASGARGAHYGYTF
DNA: TGCGCCAGCGGAGCGCGGGGGGCCCACTATGGCTACACCTTC

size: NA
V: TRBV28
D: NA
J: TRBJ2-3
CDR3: CASSLRGVGTDTQYF
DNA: TGTGCCAGCAGTCTCAGGGGCGTTGGCACAGATACGCAGTATTTT

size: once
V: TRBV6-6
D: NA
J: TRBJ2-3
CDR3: CASSSMRGATDTQYF
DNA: TGTGCCAGCAGTTCGATGAGGGGGGCCACAGATACGCAGTATTTT

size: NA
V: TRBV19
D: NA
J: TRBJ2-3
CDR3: CASSTLTAQYF
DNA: TGTGCCAGTAGTACTTTGACGGCGCAGTATTTT

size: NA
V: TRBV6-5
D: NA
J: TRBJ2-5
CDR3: CASGDLGETQYF
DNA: TGTGCCAGCGGGGACCTCGGGGAGACCCAGTACTTC

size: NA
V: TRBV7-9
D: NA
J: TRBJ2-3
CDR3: CASSYTGATDTQYF
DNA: TGTGCCAGCAGTTATACGGGGGCCACAGATACGCAGTATTTT

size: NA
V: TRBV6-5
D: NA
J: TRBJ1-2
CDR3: CASSSHDRPSGYTF
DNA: TGTGCCAGCAGTTCCCACGACAGACCGTCTGGCTACACCTTC

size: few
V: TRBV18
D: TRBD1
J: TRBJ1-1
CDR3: CASSYGKGGGLTEAFF
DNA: TGTGCCAGCTCGTATGGAAAGGGAGGGGGCTTGACTGAAGCTTTCTTT

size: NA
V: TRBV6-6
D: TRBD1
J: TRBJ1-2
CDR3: CASSTRTGIVYGYTF
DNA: TGTGCCAGCAGTACCCGGACAGGGATTGTGTATGGCTACACCTTC

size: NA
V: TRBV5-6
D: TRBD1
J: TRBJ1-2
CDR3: CASSRVDGRGAGGYTF
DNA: TGTGCCAGCAGCCGGGTGGACGGCAGGGGGGCCGGTGGCTACACCTTC

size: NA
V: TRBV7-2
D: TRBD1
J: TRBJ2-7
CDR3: CASSLDRGVYEQYF
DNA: TGTGCCAGCAGCTTAGACAGGGGAGTATACGAGCAGTACTTC

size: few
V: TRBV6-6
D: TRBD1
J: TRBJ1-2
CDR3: CASSSGQGVRNYGYTF
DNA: TGTGCCAGCAGCTCGGGACAGGGGGTCAGGAACTATGGCTACACCTTC

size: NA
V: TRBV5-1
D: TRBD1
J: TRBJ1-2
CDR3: CASSSGGTTNYGYTF
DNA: TGCGCCAGCAGCTCAGGGGGGACAACTAACTATGGCTACACCTTC

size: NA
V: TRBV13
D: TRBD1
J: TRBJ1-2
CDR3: CASSLQTGDYGYTF
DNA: TGTGCCAGCAGCCTACAGACAGGGGACTATGGCTACACCTTC

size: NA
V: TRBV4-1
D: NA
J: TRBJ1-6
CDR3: CASSQDPAVEFSYNSPLHF
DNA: TGCGCCAGCAGCCAAGACCCCGCTGTTGAATTCTCCTATAATTCACCCCTCCACTTT

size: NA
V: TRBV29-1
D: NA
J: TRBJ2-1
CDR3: CSVGGTGVDYNEQFF
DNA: TGCAGCGTTGGAGGGACGGGGGTTGACTACAATGAGCAGTTCTTC

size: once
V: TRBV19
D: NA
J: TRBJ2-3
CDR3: CASSPRGHTDTQYF
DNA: TGTGCCAGTAGCCCCAGGGGCCACACAGATACGCAGTATTTT

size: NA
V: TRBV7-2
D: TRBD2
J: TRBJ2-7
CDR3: CASSPGGGRGAYEQYF
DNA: TGTGCCAGCAGCCCGGGTGGTGGGCGGGGGGCCTACGAGCAGTACTTC

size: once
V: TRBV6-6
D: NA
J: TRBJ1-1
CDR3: CASSYSITAPEAFF
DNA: TGTGCCAGCAGTTACTCGATTACAGCCCCTGAAGCTTTCTTT

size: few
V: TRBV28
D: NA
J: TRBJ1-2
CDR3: CASSFGGAQGYTF
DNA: TGTGCCAGCAGTTTTGGGGGGGCGCAGGGCTACACCTTC

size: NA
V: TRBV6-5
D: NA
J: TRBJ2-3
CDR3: CASSRTSSRDTQYF
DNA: TGTGCCAGCAGCCGAACTAGTAGTAGGGATACGCAGTATTTT

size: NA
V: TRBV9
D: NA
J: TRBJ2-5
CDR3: CASSAQETQYF
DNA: TGTGCCAGCAGCGCACAAGAGACCCAGTACTTC

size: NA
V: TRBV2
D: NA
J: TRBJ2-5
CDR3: CASSAERQETQYF
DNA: TGTGCCAGCAGTGCCGAACGACAAGAGACCCAGTACTTC

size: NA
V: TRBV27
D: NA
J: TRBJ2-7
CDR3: CVELWNRVNF
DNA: TGTGTGGAATTATGGAACAGGGTAAACTTC

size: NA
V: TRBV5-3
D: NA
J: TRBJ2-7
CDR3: CARSFRQGPEQYF
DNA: TGTGCCAGAAGCTTTAGGCAGGGGCCCGAGCAGTACTTC

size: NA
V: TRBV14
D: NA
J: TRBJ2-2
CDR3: CASSQEETLDGELFF
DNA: TGTGCCAGCAGCCAAGAAGAGACCCTCGACGGGGAGCTGTTTTTT

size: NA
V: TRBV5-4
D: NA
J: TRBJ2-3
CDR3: CASTPRESTDTQYF
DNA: TGTGCCAGCACCCCGCGTGAGAGCACAGATACGCAGTATTTT

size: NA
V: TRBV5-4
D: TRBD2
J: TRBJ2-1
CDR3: CASSYPRGGNNEQFF
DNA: TGTGCCAGCAGCTACCCCCGGGGGGGGAACAATGAGCAGTTCTTC

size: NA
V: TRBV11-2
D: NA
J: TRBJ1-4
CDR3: CASSLDLAATSTQKLFF
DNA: TGTGCCAGCAGCTTAGACCTCGCAGCGACTAGCACGCAAAAACTGTTTTTT

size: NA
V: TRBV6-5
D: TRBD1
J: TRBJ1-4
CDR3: CASGDRGANEKLFF
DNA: TGTGCCAGCGGAGACAGGGGGGCTAATGAAAAACTGTTTTTT

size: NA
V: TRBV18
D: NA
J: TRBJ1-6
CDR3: CASSPPGGARNSPLHF
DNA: TGTGCCAGCTCACCACCGGGAGGCGCTCGAAATTCACCCCTCCACTTT

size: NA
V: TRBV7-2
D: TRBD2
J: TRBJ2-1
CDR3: CAGGKRGANEQFF
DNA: TGTGCCGGGGGGAAGCGGGGGGCAAATGAGCAGTTCTTC

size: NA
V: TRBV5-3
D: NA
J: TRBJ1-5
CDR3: CARSLRDSNQPQHF
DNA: TGTGCCAGAAGCTTGAGGGATAGCAATCAGCCCCAGCATTTT

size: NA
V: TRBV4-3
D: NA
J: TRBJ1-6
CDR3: CASSLVLSYNSPLHF
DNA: TGCGCCAGCAGCTTGGTTTTGAGTTATAATTCACCCCTCCACTTT